Included here is one T cell receptor beta chain sequence, with context. The antigen remains unidentified. The data were obtained in a study of cytomegalovirus exposure and HLA in healthy donors. For the study at large: The 90 to 150 validation repertoires were produced on the same platform as the 650 to 800 repertoires of the first cohort. This was reported in a later analysis. Study results and limitations: In vitro confirmation showed three CMV-associated chains to be CMV antigen specific. Reports showed the classifier diagnosing cytomegalovirus status with high specificity and sensitivity. TCR clusters originating in the first cohort tended to co-occur in the 120 validation repertoires, according to a later analysis.

The CDR3 length is 15 residues. The germline V gene has CDR1 SGHRS and CDR2 YFSETQ. The V gene end was trimmed by 4 bases and the J gene end by 6 bases; junction bases not matched to a gene: 3. Generated by immunoSEQ multiplex PCR, the TCRdb table keeps only in-frame clones and is missing some. The data show about 360,000 clones, just over 85% seen once. V is TRBV5-1 and J is TRBJ2-1, with 14 bases fitting TRBD2. The sample was PBMCs. This TCR was recovered from a woman between 18 and 29 years old in good health and CMV-seronegative. The CDR3 region is CASSPGTSGSNEQFF. The CDR3 DNA is TGCGCCAGCAGCCCCGGGACTAGCGGGAGCAATGAGCAGTTCTTC.